The sequence of this TCR beta chain was determined in a study of response to subunit inactivated influenza vaccine. V was pared by 4 bases and J by 8 bases, with 18 bases between. Per the germline V gene, CDR1 is LGHNA and CDR2 is YNFKEQ. The CDR3 contains 15 residues. A few counts support this clonotype. TCRdb reprocessed the RT-PCR reads with MiXCR, giving one entry per CDR3 protein. The sample has roughly 700,000 distinct CDR3 sequences, approximately 15% seen once. The clonotype was recovered from a man in his forties or fifties who received an inactivated influenza vaccine. The genes are TRBV4-2 and TRBJ2-1; a possible D gene is TRBD2 (6 bases). This material consisted of PBMCs from blood, taken 14 days before vaccination. This CDR3 is CASSRYSGAFDEQFF. As DNA, the CDR3 is TGTGCCAGCAGCCGCTATAGCGGAGCCTTTGATGAGCAGTTCTTC.